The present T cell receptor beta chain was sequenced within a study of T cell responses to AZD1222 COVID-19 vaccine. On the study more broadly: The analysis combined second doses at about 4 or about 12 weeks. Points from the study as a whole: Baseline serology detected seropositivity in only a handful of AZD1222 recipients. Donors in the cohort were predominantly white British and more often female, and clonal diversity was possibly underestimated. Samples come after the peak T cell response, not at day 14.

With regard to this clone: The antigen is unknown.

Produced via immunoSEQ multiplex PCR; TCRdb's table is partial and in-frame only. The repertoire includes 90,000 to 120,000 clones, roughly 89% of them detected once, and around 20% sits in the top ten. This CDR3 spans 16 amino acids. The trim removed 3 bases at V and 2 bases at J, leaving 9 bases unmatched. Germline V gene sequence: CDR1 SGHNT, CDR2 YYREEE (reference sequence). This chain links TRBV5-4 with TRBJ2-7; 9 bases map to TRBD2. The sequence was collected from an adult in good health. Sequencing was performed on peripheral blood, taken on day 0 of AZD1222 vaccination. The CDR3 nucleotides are TGTGCCAGCAGCTCATCGGCGGGGGGGAAAGCCTACGAGCAGTACTTC. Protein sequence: CASSSSAGGKAYEQYF.